This T cell receptor beta chain was profiled in a study of T cell responses to AZD1222 COVID-19 vaccine. Looked up from germline, CDR1 is MNHNS and CDR2 is SASEGT. With V trimmed by 3 bases and J by 8 bases, 4 bases remained unmatched. The length of the CDR3 is 14 residues. TCRdb's table, derived via immunoSEQ multiplex PCR, lists solely in-frame clones and lacks some. The sample lists 84,000 or so clones; about 90% were seen once. Study-level results: Rises in breadth and depth of Spike-specific TCRs came after two AZD1222 doses. Across the whole spike, CD4 TCRs peaked at regions 160-218 and 743-854. Clonal diversity was possibly underestimated, and the donors were mostly white British, with more females. Nearly half of spike-specific TCRs reportedly target unmutated variant regions.

As regards this clone: Antigen: not known.

Sequenced material: peripheral blood, taken on day 0 of AZD1222 vaccination. The TCR originated in an adult in good health. The chain has TRBV6-1 and TRBJ1-2; 12 nucleotides align to TRBD1. The CDR3 coding sequence is TGTGCCAGCAGTGACCGGGACAGGGGGCGAGGCTACACCTTC. Encoded protein: CASSDRDRGRGYTF.